This TCR beta chain is drawn from a study of blood T cell repertoires in COVID-19. For the study at large: Both acute and convalescent COVID-19 samples were obtained from the United States, Italy and Spain. Nucleic acid was either cDNA or gDNA, and it came from T cells, B-cell-depleted T cells, or PBMCs.

CDR3 length: 13 residues. CDR1 is SGHRS and CDR2 is YFSETQ in the germline V gene. Trimming shortened V by 5 bases and J by 0 bases, and 6 bases separated the two germline ends. Per the original methods: Reference gene primer amplification yielded estimated nucleated cell counts. Clones were sequenced by immunoSEQ multiplex PCR, and TCRdb holds only the in-frame ones, with some missing. The V and J calls and clone size are taken from that table; D and trimming were inferred from the DNA. The table shows approximately 120,000 clones, with about 94% occurring only once. Patients at the Seattle site were enrolled during active infection and followed longitudinally.

This receptor was identified in a middle-aged man with COVID-19, enrolled during active disease. Specimen: peripheral blood. The chain recombines TRBV5-1 with TRBJ2-1; possibly TRBD1 for D (5 bases). The chain's CDR3 is CASSRGSYNEQFF. The CDR3 DNA reads as TGCGCCAGCAGTAGGGGCTCCTACAATGAGCAGTTCTTC.